The source of this T cell receptor (beta chain) is a study of radiotherapy plus CTLA-4 blockade in lung cancer. Study summary: Patients showed objective responses in 15% to 20% of cases and disease control in 30% to 40%.

Profiling relied on immunoSEQ multiplex PCR, and the TCRdb table lists in-frame clones only, not all of them. The repertoire holds 45,000 or so clones, with more than 70% as singletons. Those patients who had chemo-refractory metastatic non-small-cell lung cancer were given focal radiation along with CTLA-4 blockade through ipilimumab. Germline V gene data show CDR1 as SGHTA and CDR2 as FQGNSA. With 2 bases clipped from V and 3 bases from J, the junction kept 2 bases outside the gene matches. This CDR3 region has 15 residues. Comment on this clone: What it recognizes is unknown.

Study-level points and caveats: Early blood T cell clone dynamics, with interferon-beta, were reported to best predict response. The study found tumor-derived TCR clones expanded in blood after radiotherapy plus ipilimumab.

The chain couples TRBV7-2 to TRBJ2-2; 8 nucleotides align to TRBD1. The sample in question was peripheral blood, obtained from a patient treated with radiotherapy plus ipilimumab. This sequence originates from a human donor with non-small cell lung cancer who had stable disease on radiotherapy plus ipilimumab. As DNA, the CDR3 is TGTGCCAGCAGCTTAAACAGGGGGGACACCGGGGAGCTGTTTTTT. The encoded protein is CASSLNRGDTGELFF.